This TCR beta chain was sequenced for a study of cytomegalovirus exposure and HLA in healthy donors. Germline V gene sequence: CDR1 MNHEY, CDR2 SVGAGI. The length of the CDR3 is 14 residues. V shed 6 bases and J shed 0 bases, with 11 bases lying between them. PCR was performed using 60 Vbeta and 13 Jbeta primers. Assay: immunoSEQ multiplex PCR; the TCRdb copy retains only in-frame clones and omits some. Seen here are 100,000 to 150,000 clones, around 78% observed once, and the top ten hold less than 4.5%. Source material: PBMCs. This TCR was sampled from a man in his forties in good health and CMV-seronegative. The gene calls are TRBV6-5 and TRBJ1-1; D uncertain. For the CDR3, the DNA is TGTGCCAGCAGCTTCAGTCGAATGAACACTGAAGCTTTCTTT. It encodes CASSFSRMNTEAFF.